Below, 2 T cell receptor beta chains from the same sample are listed, as sequenced in a study of OX40 agonist ivuxolimab in advanced cancers. Using immunoSEQ multiplex PCR, the repertoire was profiled, and TCRdb retains in-frame clones only, with some absent. The sample has 48,000 or so clones, 65% to 85% seen once. The sample was CD4+ or CD8+ T cells sorted from blood, taken in a trial of the OX40 agonist ivuxolimab. Every receptor here comes from an adult with an advanced solid tumor such as melanoma, head and neck, liver or kidney cancer.

This clone has a single count. V is TRBV7-2 and J is TRBJ2-3; D uncertain. The CDR3 is 15 amino acids. CDR1 is SGHTA and CDR2 is FQGNSA in the germline V gene. Trimming removed 0 bases from V and 6 bases from J, with 13 bases in between. CDR3 bases: TGTGCCAGCAGCTTAGCACTGGCCCAATCGGATACGCAGTATTTT. Protein product: CASSLALAQSDTQYF.

The chain employs TRBV28 and TRBJ2-7; D is unresolved. The CDR3 sequence is 11 residues long. Trimming left V 8 bases short and J 2 bases short, with 7 bases between. Germline loops: CDR1 MDHEN, CDR2 SYDVKM. CDR3 nucleotide sequence: TGTGCCAGCGGGCCACCCTACGAGCAGTACTTC. The encoded protein is CASGPPYEQYF.